The T cell receptor beta chain described here comes from a study of T-cell reconstitution after alpha-beta-depleted transplantation in children. This clonotype was detected a few times. The CDR3 covers 15 residues. CDR1 SGHRS and CDR2 YFSETQ come from the germline V gene. Trimming pared 0 bases from V and 7 bases from J, leaving 14 bases between. It was with unique molecular identifiers that the TCRbeta library was prepared. Via MiXCR, TCRdb re-called the PCR reads, giving one row per CDR3 protein. The sample includes about 230,000 distinct CDR3 sequences, 9.5% to 15% of them seen just once. This sequence joins TRBV5-1 and TRBJ2-1; D may correspond to TRBD1 or TRBD2 (6 bases each). The sequence came from a human donor who donated a stem cell graft to a child with acute lymphoblastic leukemia. Specimen: PBMCs from the stem cell graft donor, collected from the stem cell graft. The CDR3 sequence: CASSLEGGRGNEQFF. The CDR3 DNA reads TGCGCCAGCAGCTTGGAGGGGGGCCGAGGGAATGAGCAGTTCTTC.